One and the same sample provided the 2 T cell receptor beta chains below, sequenced in a study of tumor and adjacent non-tumor tissue in lung cancer. No cell sorting was done before RNA was extracted from the tissue. Three rounds of nested PCR, following a modified ARM-PCR protocol, produced the TCRbeta library. MiXCR, applied by TCRdb to the multiplex PCR reads, yields one record per CDR3 protein. The sample yields tens of thousands of distinct CDR3 sequences, around 60% seen once. Source material: lung tumor tissue. All receptors derive from a man over 45 with non-small cell lung cancer.

This clonotype turned up a few times. This sequence may be a read error, since a much larger clone differs from it by one base. This sequence joins TRBV5-4 and TRBJ2-5, with TRBD1 identical over 7 bases. Germline V gives CDR1 SGHNT, CDR2 YYREEE (reference sequence). CDR3 length: 14 amino acids. The CDR3: CVSSITGVQETQYF. The CDR3 DNA reads as TGTGTCAGCAGCATCACAGGGGTGCAAGAGACCCAGTACTTC.

The V and J genes are TRBV6-6 and TRBJ1-1; D uncertain. Trimming removed 2 bases at V and 11 bases at J, with 12 bases between. Per the germline V gene, CDR1 is MNHNY and CDR2 is SVGAGI (reference sequence). The CDR3 length is 12 residues. CDR3: CASSYHMWEAFF. Written as DNA, the CDR3 is TGTGCCAGCAGTTACCATATGTGGGAGGCTTTCTTT.